These T cell receptor beta chains were read from a single sample in a study of vaccination effects on CD4 cells after COVID-19. These receptors have no identified antigens. The protocol was immunoSEQ multiplex PCR, while the TCRdb copy is restricted to in-frame clones and leaves out a portion. This repertoire shows more than 40,000 clones, approximately 80% found once; its top ten account for roughly 10%. The source was CD4+ T cells from PBMCs cultured without peptide, collected before COVID-19 vaccination. These receptors originate from a human donor who had a prior SARS-CoV-2 infection. Each CDR3 is given with its conserved first and last residue. D genes are given only for firm matches. For some rows the clone size is stated as once, few or many, or as a class when expanded; others skip it.

D gene,clone size,J gene,V gene,CDR3 protein,CDR3 DNA
.,.,TRBJ2-3,TRBV4-1,CASSQTVGVDGAADTQYF,TGCGCCAGCAGCCAAACAGTTGGGGTGGACGGGGCGGCAGATACGCAGTATTTT
.,.,TRBJ2-1,TRBV15,CATSRDLASYNEQFF,TGTGCCACCAGCAGAGACCTAGCATCCTACAATGAGCAGTTCTTC
.,.,TRBJ2-1,TRBV5-1,CASSLAGVSQNEQFF,TGCGCCAGCAGCTTGGCGGGAGTTTCCCAGAATGAGCAGTTCTTC
.,.,TRBJ2-1,TRBV18,CASSPNSNRYNEQFF,TGTGCCAGCTCACCAAACAGCAACCGTTACAATGAGCAGTTCTTC
TRBD2,once,TRBJ2-1,TRBV9,CASSFRLAADNEQFF,TGTGCCAGCAGCTTCCGACTAGCGGCAGACAATGAGCAGTTCTTC
TRBD2,.,TRBJ2-2,TRBV5-4,CASSPGGERGAPTGELFF,TGTGCCAGCAGCCCCGGCGGGGAGCGGGGGGCCCCCACCGGGGAGCTGTTTTTT
.,.,TRBJ2-5,TRBV5-1,CASSLGSEETQYF,TGCGCCAGCAGCTTGGGGTCGGAAGAGACCCAGTACTTC
.,.,TRBJ2-5,TRBV5-1,CASSLEAGTQYF,TGCGCCAGCAGCTTGGAGGCGGGGACCCAGTACTTC
.,.,TRBJ2-7,TRBV6-2/TRBV6-3,CASSLGRYEQYF,TGTGCCAGCAGCCTGGGGAGGTACGAGCAGTACTTC
.,.,TRBJ2-5,TRBV20-1,CSASGPNQETQYF,TGCAGTGCTAGTGGGCCCAACCAAGAGACCCAGTACTTC
TRBD2,once,TRBJ2-3,TRBV19,CASKASGGFTDTQYF,TGTGCCAGTAAGGCTAGCGGGGGATTCACAGATACGCAGTATTTT
.,.,TRBJ2-7,TRBV12-3/TRBV12-4,CASSRGYEQYF,TGTGCCAGCAGTCGGGGTTACGAGCAGTACTTC
.,.,TRBJ2-7,TRBV12-3/TRBV12-4,CASSLGTTYEQYF,TGTGCCAGCAGTTTAGGGACAACCTACGAGCAGTACTTC
.,.,TRBJ2-3,TRBV11-3,CASSLDRQFHTQYF,TGTGCCAGCAGCTTAGATCGACAGTTCCATACGCAGTATTTT
.,.,TRBJ1-2,TRBV7-2,CASSPQGNYGYTF,TGTGCCAGCAGTCCCCAGGGGAACTATGGCTACACCTTC
.,.,TRBJ2-6,TRBV6-5,CASMGAAGANVLTF,TGTGCCAGCATGGGGGCCGCTGGGGCCAACGTCCTGACTTTC
TRBD2,.,TRBJ2-1,TRBV25-1,CASSETSGAYNEQFF,TGTGCCAGCAGTGAGACTAGCGGCGCCTACAATGAGCAGTTCTTC
TRBD1,.,TRBJ2-3,TRBV10-3,CAISDDGQGATDTQYF,TGTGCCATCAGTGATGATGGACAGGGGGCTACAGATACGCAGTATTTT
.,.,TRBJ2-1,TRBV9,CASSRLVVGSRDEQFF,TGTGCCAGCAGCCGCCTTGTAGTTGGGAGTCGTGATGAGCAGTTCTTC
TRBD1,.,TRBJ2-5,TRBV5-4,CASSWDRGQETQYF,TGTGCCAGCAGCTGGGACAGGGGACAAGAGACCCAGTACTTC
.,once,TRBJ2-3,TRBV30,CAWSVRGTYPAPTDTQYF,TGTGCCTGGAGTGTGCGGGGGACATATCCCGCCCCCACAGATACGCAGTATTTT
.,.,TRBJ2-3,TRBV18,CASGQTNTDTQYF,TGTGCCTCGGGACAAACTAACACAGATACGCAGTATTTT
TRBD1,.,TRBJ2-3,TRBV5-1,CASSLGTGSDTQYF,TGCGCCAGCAGCTTGGGGACAGGGTCAGATACGCAGTATTTT
.,.,TRBJ2-3,TRBV12-5,CASGLGTHLSTDTQYF,TGTGCTAGTGGTTTGGGGACACACCTCAGCACAGATACGCAGTATTTT
TRBD2,many,TRBJ2-1,TRBV19,CASSILVGGGSYNEQFF,TGTGCCAGTAGTATCTTGGTTGGCGGGGGCTCCTACAATGAGCAGTTCTTC
.,.,TRBJ2-6,TRBV7-2,CATGPSGANVLTF,TGTGCCACGGGGCCCTCTGGGGCCAACGTCCTGACTTTC
.,.,TRBJ2-5,TRBV29-1,CSVEGGDGGQYF,TGCAGCGTTGAAGGCGGAGATGGAGGCCAGTACTTC
.,.,TRBJ2-3,TRBV19,CASSSTGSTDTQYF,TGTGCCAGTAGTAGCACCGGCAGCACAGATACGCAGTATTTT
.,once,TRBJ1-1,TRBV28,CASIGDTEAFF,TGTGCCAGCATCGGGGATACTGAAGCTTTCTTT
.,once,TRBJ1-3,TRBV19,CASITGAGYSGNTIYF,TGTGCCAGTATAACGGGAGCCGGATACTCTGGAAACACCATATATTTT
.,.,TRBJ2-1,TRBV3-1/TRBV3-2,CASSHQLASNEQFF,TGTGCCAGCAGCCACCAACTAGCAAGTAATGAGCAGTTCTTC
.,.,TRBJ2-7,TRBV23-1,CASISPHVLGAVRYEQYF,TGCGCCAGCATAAGCCCTCATGTGCTGGGGGCAGTGAGATACGAGCAGTACTTC
.,.,TRBJ1-1,TRBV6-5,CASWRSGGISTEAFF,TGTGCCAGCTGGAGATCCGGGGGGATATCCACTGAAGCTTTCTTT
TRBD2,.,TRBJ2-7,TRBV30,CAWSGKSGLAGAHEQYF,TGTGCCTGGAGCGGTAAATCCGGACTAGCGGGGGCCCACGAGCAGTACTTC
.,.,TRBJ1-3,TRBV4-3,CASSRGSSGNTIYF,TGCGCCAGCAGCCGAGGTAGTTCTGGAAACACCATATATTTT
TRBD2,.,TRBJ2-3,TRBV5-1,CASSLSREADTQYF,TGCGCCAGCAGCTTGAGCCGGGAGGCAGATACGCAGTATTTT
.,few,TRBJ1-5,TRBV2,CASSKNREGQPQHF,TGTGCCAGCAGTAAAAACAGGGAGGGCCAGCCCCAGCATTTT